The clone carrying this T cell receptor (beta chain) occurred a few times. What it binds is not known. The data originate from a study of blood T cells in healthy people across ages. Study-level findings and limits: Both naive CD4+ cell counts and diversity were greater in long-lived donors than in aged donors. For the donors, CMV status was unknown and possibly confounded expanded clonotype changes.

The trim removed 0 bases at V and 3 bases at J, leaving 7 bases unmatched. The CDR3 length is 16 residues. The germline CDR1 and CDR2 sequences are SGDLS and YYNGEE. Individuals who donated were healthy Caucasians from Russia aged about 6 to 100. It was with a sample-barcoded 5' primer and a J-beta primer mix that a second PCR of about 6 to 11 cycles was run. TCRdb passed the 5' RACE reads through MiXCR, listing each CDR3 protein once. The table records about 800,000 distinct CDR3 sequences, 25% of them present only once. This sample was also put to use in a study of T cells of mothers and their children. That investigation notes: The study recruited three healthy Caucasian mothers and their six children as donors.

The V gene is TRBV9, the J gene TRBJ2-3; 7 nucleotides match TRBD2. The sequenced sample was blood. The sequence was obtained from a boy under 18 in good health. The CDR3 sequence: CASSVGEAGATDTQYF. For the CDR3, the DNA is TGTGCCAGCAGCGTAGGTGAGGCGGGAGCGACAGATACGCAGTATTTT.